This T cell receptor beta chain was identified in a study of CD8+CD57+ T cells in acquired aplastic anemia. Profiling that covered TCR beta VDJ and CDR3 relied on genomic DNA as its template. Using its own MiXCR run on the reads, TCRdb lists one record per CDR3 protein. The table shows roughly 200,000 distinct CDR3 sequences, with 50% to 65% occurring only once. Patients included in sequencing had previously demonstrated CD8+CD57+ cell expansion by flow cytometry. The CDR3 spans 10 residues. Trimming cost V 5 bases and J 5 bases, with 4 bases left between them. Germline CDR1 and CDR2: SQVTM and ANQGSEA.

This rearrangement joins TRBV29-1 to TRBJ2-4; no clear D gene. This clonotype was obtained from a human donor with aplastic anemia. The specimen was sorted CD4+, CD8+, or CD8+CD57+ T cells (not recorded which) from PBMCs. For the CDR3, the DNA is TGCAGCGTTAGGGAAAACATTCAGTACTTC. It specifies CSVRENIQYF.